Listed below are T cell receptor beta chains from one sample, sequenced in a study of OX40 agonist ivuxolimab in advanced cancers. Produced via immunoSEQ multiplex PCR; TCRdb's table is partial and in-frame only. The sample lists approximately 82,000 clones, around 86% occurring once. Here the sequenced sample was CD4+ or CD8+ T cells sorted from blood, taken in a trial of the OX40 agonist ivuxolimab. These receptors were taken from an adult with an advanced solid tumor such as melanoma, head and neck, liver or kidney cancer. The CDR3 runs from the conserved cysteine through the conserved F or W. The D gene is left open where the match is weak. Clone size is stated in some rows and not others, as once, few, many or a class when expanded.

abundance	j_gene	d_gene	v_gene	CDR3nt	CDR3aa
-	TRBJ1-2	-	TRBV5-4	TGTGCCAGCAGCTTGGACAGACCCAACTATGGCTACACCTTC	CASSLDRPNYGYTF
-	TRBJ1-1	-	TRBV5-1	TGCGCCAGCAGCATACCCGGGCGACTGAACACTGAAGCTTTCTTT	CASSIPGRLNTEAFF
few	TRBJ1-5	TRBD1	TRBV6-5	TGTGCCAGCAGTAAGACAGGGGTAGGCAATCAGCCCCAGCATTTT	CASSKTGVGNQPQHF
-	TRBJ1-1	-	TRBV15	TGTGCCACCAGCAGAGATCCAGACACTGAAGCTTTCTTT	CATSRDPDTEAFF
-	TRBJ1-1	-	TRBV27	TGTGCCAGCAGTTTATATCAGAACACTGAAGCTTTCTTT	CASSLYQNTEAFF
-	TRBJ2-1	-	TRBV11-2	TGTGCCAGCAGCTTAGATTGGGGAGAGCAGTTCTTC	CASSLDWGEQFF
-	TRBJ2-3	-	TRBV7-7	TGTGCTAGCAGCTTAGGTGGGGTAAGCGCAGATACGCAGTATTTT	CASSLGGVSADTQYF
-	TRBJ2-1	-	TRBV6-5	TGTGCCAGCAGTTATCAAAGGGGGGACAATGAGCAGTTCTTC	CASSYQRGDNEQFF
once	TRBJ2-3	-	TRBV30	TGTGCCTGGAACCCGGCGGAGGACCCCACAGATACGCAGTATTTT	CAWNPAEDPTDTQYF
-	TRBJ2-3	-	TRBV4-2	TGTGCCAGCAGCCGCGCCACCAGCGGGAGCACAGATACGCAGTATTTT	CASSRATSGSTDTQYF
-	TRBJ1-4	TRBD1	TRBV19	TGTGCCAGTAGTCCCACCAGGACAGGGGGCCTTGAAAAACTGTTTTTT	CASSPTRTGGLEKLFF
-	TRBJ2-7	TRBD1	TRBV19	TGTGCCAGTAGTATCGGGACAGGGTTGAGATACGAGCAGTACTTC	CASSIGTGLRYEQYF
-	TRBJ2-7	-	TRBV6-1	TGTGCCAGCAGTTATGTCAACTACGAGCAGTACTTC	CASSYVNYEQYF
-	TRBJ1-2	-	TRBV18	TGTGCCAGCTCACCAGGGACCGGCTACACCTTC	CASSPGTGYTF
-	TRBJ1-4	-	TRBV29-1	TGCAGCGTAGAGGAGGGCGGAAAACTGTTTTTT	CSVEEGGKLFF
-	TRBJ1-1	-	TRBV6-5	TGTGCCAGCTCCATCGGGGGCGCGTACACTGAAGCTTTCTTT	CASSIGGAYTEAFF
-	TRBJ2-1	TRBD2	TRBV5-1	TGCGCCAGCAGCTCGCGGACTAGCGGGAGTTTGGCGCAGTTCTTC	CASSSRTSGSLAQFF
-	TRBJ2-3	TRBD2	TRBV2	TGTGCCAGCAGTGTAGGGACTATAGATACGCAGTATTTT	CASSVGTIDTQYF
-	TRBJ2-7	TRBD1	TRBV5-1	TGCGCCAGCAGCTTGAAATGGGACAGCTCCTACGAGCAGTACTTC	CASSLKWDSSYEQYF
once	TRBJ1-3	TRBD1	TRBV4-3	TGCGCCAGCAGCCTTACAGGGGGCGCAGCTGGAAACACCATATATTTT	CASSLTGGAAGNTIYF
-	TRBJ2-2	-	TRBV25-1	TGTGCCAGCAGTGAATACGGGGTTTCGCTGACCGGGGAGCTGTTTTTT	CASSEYGVSLTGELFF
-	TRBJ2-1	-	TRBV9	TGTGCCAGCAGCGTAGCAGGGGTAGGCAATGAGCAGTTCTTC	CASSVAGVGNEQFF
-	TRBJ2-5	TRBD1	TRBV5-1	TGCGCCAGCAGCTTGGGGACAGGGGGGGAGACCCAGTACTTC	CASSLGTGGETQYF
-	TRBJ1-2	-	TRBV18	TGTGCCAGCTCACCAGGGGATGGCTACACCTTC	CASSPGDGYTF
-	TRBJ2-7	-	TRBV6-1	TGTGCCAGTAGAGGACAACCGGGGGTATACGAGCAGTACTTC	CASRGQPGVYEQYF
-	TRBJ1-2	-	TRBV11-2	TGTGCCAGCAGCTTAAGGGAAACTAACTATGGCTACACCTTC	CASSLRETNYGYTF
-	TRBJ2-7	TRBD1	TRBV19	TGTGCCAGTAGTCGTCCGGGACAGTCACTCTACGAGCAGTACTTC	CASSRPGQSLYEQYF
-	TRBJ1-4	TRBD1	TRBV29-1	TGCAGCGTTGAGGCAGGGGGAGATGAAAAACTGTTTTTT	CSVEAGGDEKLFF
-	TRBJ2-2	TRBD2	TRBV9	TGTGCCAGCAGCCCGCGAGGGCGGGAGAATCGGGAGCTGTTTTTT	CASSPRGRENRELFF
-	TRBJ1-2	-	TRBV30	TGTGCCTGGAGTAGGTTCTCTAACTATGGCTACACCTTC	CAWSRFSNYGYTF
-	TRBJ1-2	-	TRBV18	TGTGCCAGCTCACCTGACGGGAACTATGGCTACACCTTC	CASSPDGNYGYTF
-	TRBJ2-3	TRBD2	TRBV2	TGTGCCAGCAGTGGTGACGGGGGGACAGATACGCAGTATTTT	CASSGDGGTDTQYF
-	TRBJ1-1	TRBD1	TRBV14	TGTGCCAGCAGCGCAAGACAGGGACGAAGGACTGAAGCTTTCTTT	CASSARQGRRTEAFF
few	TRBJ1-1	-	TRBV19	TGTGCCAGTACAGGTCCGCTGGAGAACACTGAAGCTTTCTTT	CASTGPLENTEAFF
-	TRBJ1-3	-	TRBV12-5	TGTGCTAGTGGTTTGGTGTTGGGGGCTGACCCCTTTTCTGGAAACACCATATATTTT	CASGLVLGADPFSGNTIYF
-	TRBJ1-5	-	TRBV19	TGTGCCAGTAGTTTCCTCAGGACCACTCGAATGACTAATCAGCCCCAGCATTTT	CASSFLRTTRMTNQPQHF
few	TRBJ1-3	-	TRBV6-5	TGTGCCAGCAGTACGGGGCCCGGAAACACCATATATTTT	CASSTGPGNTIYF
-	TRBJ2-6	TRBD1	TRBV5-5	TGTGCCAGCAGCTTGAGGACAGGGCCCGGGGCCAACGTCCTGACTTTC	CASSLRTGPGANVLTF
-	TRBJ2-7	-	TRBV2	TGTGCCAGCAGACCGGGACTCGCGCAATACGAGCAGTACTTC	CASRPGLAQYEQYF
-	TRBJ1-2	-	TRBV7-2	TGTGCCAGCAGCTTAGGGGGCTCCGAGGGCTACACCTTC	CASSLGGSEGYTF
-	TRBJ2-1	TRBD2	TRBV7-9	TGTGCCAGCAGCTCGGGGACTAGCGGGATCTACAATGAGCAGTTCTTC	CASSSGTSGIYNEQFF
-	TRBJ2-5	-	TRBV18	TGTGCCAGCTCCCGTGACAGGCAAGAGACCCAGTACTTC	CASSRDRQETQYF
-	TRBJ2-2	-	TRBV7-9	TGTGCCAGCAGCTTAGTTCCCCCACTGTCAGCTAGACTCACCGGGGAGCTGTTTTTT	CASSLVPPLSARLTGELFF
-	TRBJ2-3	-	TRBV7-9	TGTGCCAGCAGCCAGTCAGATTGGTTCAAAACAGATACGCAGTATTTT	CASSQSDWFKTDTQYF
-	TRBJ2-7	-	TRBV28	TGTGCCAGCAGTTTTACTGAAGAGCAGTACTTC	CASSFTEEQYF
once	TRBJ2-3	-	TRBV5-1	TGCGCCAGCAGCTTGGAAGGGGTAGGGAGCACAGATACGCAGTATTTT	CASSLEGVGSTDTQYF
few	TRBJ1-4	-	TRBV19	TGTGCCAGTAGAAGCAACAGGGTGGAGGCGGAAAAACTGTTTTTT	CASRSNRVEAEKLFF
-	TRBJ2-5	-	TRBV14	TGTGCCAGCAGCCCGCCGGGACGCCTCCAAGAGACCCAGTACTTC	CASSPPGRLQETQYF
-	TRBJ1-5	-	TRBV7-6	TGTGCCAGCAGCTTAGCCCCGGGGAGCAATCAGCCCCAGCATTTT	CASSLAPGSNQPQHF
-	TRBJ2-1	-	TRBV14	TGTGCCAGCAGCCAAGAAAGCCGCACCTACAATGAGCAGTTCTTC	CASSQESRTYNEQFF
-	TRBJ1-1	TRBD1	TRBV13	TGTGCCAGCAGCATGCTCCTCGGGACAGGGTATATGAACACTGAAGCTTTCTTT	CASSMLLGTGYMNTEAFF
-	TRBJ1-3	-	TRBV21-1	TGTGCCAGCACCAAAGGACGATTAAGCTCTGGAAACACCATATATTTT	CASTKGRLSSGNTIYF
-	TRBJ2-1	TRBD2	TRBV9	TGTGCCAGCAGCCTCCTAGCGGAGACCTACAATGAGCAGTTCTTC	CASSLLAETYNEQFF
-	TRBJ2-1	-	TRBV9	TGTGCCAGCAGCCATCCAGGGGCCGACAATGAGCAGTTCTTC	CASSHPGADNEQFF